This entry lists 18 T cell receptor beta chains sequenced from one sample in a study of shared clonotypes between healthy human individuals. TCRdb's copy holds only in-frame clones and misses some; the assay was immunoSEQ multiplex PCR. The sample contains around 2,000,000 clones, approximately 95% of which appear only once. Naive CD8 isolation took CD45RO-negative cells positively selected for CCR7 and excluded terminally differentiated effector memory CD45RA+ cells. The sample was naive CD8+ T cells sorted from blood. Receptors originate from a man younger than 35 in good health.

This clone was seen just once. This sequence joins TRBV4-1 and TRBJ1-1; possible D gene TRBD1, 6 bases. The length of the CDR3 is 14 residues. Germline V gene sequence: CDR1 MGHRA, CDR2 YSYEKL. Trimming removed 3 bases from V and 2 bases from J, with 10 bases in between. The CDR3 DNA sequence: TGCGCCAGCAGCCACCGGGACACTAACACTGAAGCTTTCTTT. This gives the protein CASSHRDTNTEAFF.

This chain connects TRBV9 to TRBJ1-2; D unresolved. CDR3 size: 13 residues. The V end was cut by 0 bases, the J end by 5 bases, with 8 bases between. Germline assignment: CDR1 SGDLS and CDR2 YYNGEE. The chain's CDR3 is CASSVAASYGYTF. CDR3 sequence (DNA): TGTGCCAGCAGCGTAGCGGCCTCATATGGCTACACCTTC.

DNA for the CDR3: TGCGCCAGCAGTGAAACGAGGGAGGTCGTTTATAGTGAGCAGTTCTTC. Protein sequence: CASSETREVVYSEQFF. V and J are TRBV10-1 and TRBJ2-1; maybe TRBD2 (6 bases). The germline CDR1 and CDR2 sequences are WNHNN and SYGVQD (reference sequence). The ends were cut back, 3 bases at V and 9 bases at J, with 21 bases in the middle. The CDR3 has 16 amino acids.

This chain links TRBV7-6 with TRBJ2-2; tentative D call: TRBD1 (5 bases). The CDR3 is 14 amino acids. V shed 5 bases and J shed 3 bases, with 10 bases lying between them. Per germline, CDR1 SGHVS and CDR2 FNYEAQ. The CDR3 sequence: CASSPGWDTGELFF. CDR3 bases: TGTGCCAGCAGCCCAGGGTGGGACACCGGGGAGCTGTTTTTT.

The chain couples TRBV14 to TRBJ2-5; unclear D gene. The CDR3 runs to 16 residues. Germline V gives CDR1 SGHDN, CDR2 FVKESK. Trimming took 0 bases from V and 4 from J, leaving 15 bases between them. The DNA of the CDR3 is TGTGCCAGCAGCCAAGATCCACTGCCCCCCGGAGAGACCCAGTACTTC. It yields the protein CASSQDPLPPGETQYF. The whole variable domain, remainder taken from reference TRBV14 and TRBJ2-5, is EAGVTQFPSHSVIEKGQTVTLRCDPISGHDNLYWYRRVMGKEIKFLLHFVKESKQDESGMPNNRFLAERTGGTYSTLKVQPAELEDSGVYFCASSQDPLPPGETQYFGPGTRLLVL.

In the case of this clone: A read error may produce the germline difference seen at one junction end. The CDR3 region is CASSFSSGECHF. CDR3 in DNA: TGTGCCAGCAGCTTTAGTTCGGGGGAATGCCACTTC. The gene calls are TRBV7-9 and TRBJ1-2, with a weak D call TRBD1 (5 bases). The CDR3 consists of 12 residues. Germline-derived CDR1 and CDR2 are SEHNR and FQNEAQ (reference sequence).

J is TRBJ2-7 and V is TRBV7-9, with 9 bases lining up with TRBD1. This CDR3 comprises 16 residues. CDR1 and CDR2 (germline): SEHNR, FQNEAQ (reference sequence). The trim removed 5 bases at V and 4 bases at J, leaving 12 bases unmatched. The CDR3 region has the DNA TGTGCCAGCAGCCCGCCGGCGGGACAGGGTGGTTACGAGCAGTACTTC. It is translated as CASSPPAGQGGYEQYF.

The rearrangement joins TRBV5-1 to TRBJ2-1; TRBD1 is a possible D gene (5 bases). Germline-derived CDR1 and CDR2 are SGHRS and YFSETQ. Trimming took off 0 bases at V and 0 bases at J, with 10 bases between the two ends. This CDR3 comprises 16 residues. CDR3 protein: CASSLVDSSSYNEQFF. The CDR3 DNA is TGCGCCAGCAGCTTGGTTGACAGTAGCTCCTACAATGAGCAGTTCTTC. Based on the CDR3 plus reference TRBV5-1 and TRBJ2-1, the full variable domain is KAGVTQTPRYLIKTRGQQVTLSCSPISGHRSVSWYQQTPGQGLQFLFEYFSETQRNKGNFPGRFSGRQFSNSRSEMNVSTLELGDSALYLCASSLVDSSSYNEQFFGPGTRLTVL.

The chain uses TRBV5-1 and TRBJ1-1, with D possibly matching TRBD1 (5 bases). Trimming cost V 4 bases and J 5 bases, with 18 bases left between them. From germline, CDR1 is SGHRS and CDR2 YFSETQ. The CDR3 runs to 15 residues. The CDR3 nucleotides are TGCGCCAGCAGCCTGGGGTCTACGGGGGGAACTGAAGCTTTCTTT. The encoded protein is CASSLGSTGGTEAFF.

The chain has TRBV4-3 and TRBJ2-7, with D maybe TRBD2 (6 bases). CDR3 length: 14 amino acids. Germline CDR1 is LGHNA and CDR2 is YSLEER. V lost 0 bases to trimming and J lost 3 bases, with 9 bases between them. The CDR3 bases are TGCGCCAGCAGCCAAGAAAAGGGAGGCTACGAGCAGTACTTC. As protein: CASSQEKGGYEQYF.

V is TRBV5-1 and J is TRBJ2-7; 7 bases map to TRBD1. Germline V CDR1 and CDR2: SGHRS, YFSETQ. The CDR3 is 14 residues long. With 2 bases clipped from V and 4 bases from J, the junction kept 6 bases outside the gene matches. CDR3 in DNA: TGCGCCAGCAGCTTCGACAGGGCCCATTACGAGCAGTACTTC. It specifies CASSFDRAHYEQYF.

The chain links TRBV27 to TRBJ1-5; D call uncertain. Germline CDR1 MNHEY, CDR2 SMNVEV (reference sequence). This CDR3 comprises 14 residues. Trimming removed 2 bases from V and 5 bases from J, with 10 bases in between. CDR3 in amino acids: CASSLGQVDQPQHF. CDR3 coding DNA: TGTGCCAGCAGTTTAGGGCAGGTTGATCAGCCCCAGCATTTT.

V usage is TRBV28 and J usage is TRBJ1-1, with TRBD1 matching over 8 bases. Trimming took 2 bases from V and 1 from J; bases not matched to a gene: 6. This CDR3 contains 16 residues. The germline V gene has CDR1 MDHEN and CDR2 SYDVKM. The CDR3 loop reads CASSLRQGPPNTEAFF. Here the CDR3 DNA reads TGTGCCAGCAGTTTAAGACAGGGGCCGCCGAACACTGAAGCTTTCTTT.

Note on this clone: The sample contains more than one DNA sequence encoding this CDR3. V is TRBV28 and J is TRBJ2-7; D perhaps matches TRBD2 (6 bases). The CDR3 is made up of 14 amino acids. Deletions cut 8 bases from V and 0 bases from J, with 14 bases between. In germline, CDR1 is MDHEN, CDR2 SYDVKM. The CDR3 nucleotides read TGTGCCAGCCGAGGTGCGGGGAGCTCCTACGAGCAGTACTTC. Its protein is CASRGAGSSYEQYF.

The CDR3 here is CASSPAWERQETQYF. The CDR3 DNA is TGTGCCAGCAGCCCAGCCTGGGAGCGTCAAGAGACCCAGTACTTC. The chain couples TRBV7-9 to TRBJ2-5, with D tentatively TRBD2 (5 bases). The CDR3 is made up of 15 amino acids. The germline CDR1 and CDR2 sequences are SEHNR and FQNEAQ (reference sequence). V lost 5 bases to trimming and J lost 2 bases, with 15 bases between them.

The chain joins TRBV6-5 to TRBJ2-3, with TRBD2 matching over 7 bases. The germline V gene encodes CDR1 MNHEY and CDR2 SVGAGI. V trimming: 0 bases; J trimming: 10 bases; junction bases outside the gene matches: 7. CDR3 length: 14 residues. DNA of the CDR3: TGTGCCAGCAGTTACTCGCTGGGTAGCGGGTCGCAGTATTTT. Encoded protein: CASSYSLGSGSQYF.

This rearrangement joins TRBV13 to TRBJ2-7; D is perhaps TRBD2 (5 bases). Deletions cut 2 bases from V and 0 bases from J, with 5 bases between. CDR1 and CDR2 from the germline V gene are PRHDT and FYEKMQ (reference sequence). The CDR3 runs 13 residues. DNA for the CDR3: TGTGCCAGCAGCTTAACTAGCTCCTACGAGCAGTACTTC. This gives the protein CASSLTSSYEQYF.

With respect to this clone: This sample also contains other DNA sequences that code for the same CDR3. This chain connects TRBV27 to TRBJ2-7, with 7 bases aligning to TRBD1. V lost 6 bases to trimming and J lost 2 bases; unmatched junction nucleotides: 10. This CDR3 contains 15 residues. Germline values: CDR1 MNHEY, CDR2 SMNVEV (reference sequence). CDR3 in amino acids: CASSPSTGTAYEQYF. CDR3 DNA sequence: TGTGCCAGCAGCCCCTCAACCGGGACAGCCTACGAGCAGTACTTC.